The 23 T cell receptor beta chains listed next were all sequenced from one sample in a study of shared clonotypes between healthy human individuals. Cells designated naive CD8 were CD45RO-negative and were positively selected for CCR7, with terminally differentiated effector memory CD45RA+ cells excluded. Here immunoSEQ multiplex PCR was the method, and the copy in TCRdb shows in-frame clones only, minus some. The profile shows just over 2,000,000 clones, approximately 94% of them singletons. Sequencing was performed on naive CD8+ T cells sorted from blood. The receptors come from a man between 18 and 29 years old in good health.

This chain uses TRBV30 with TRBJ2-1; weak D call: TRBD2 (6 bases). The V gene lost 1 base and the J gene lost 0 bases, with 13 bases spanning the gap. CDR3 length: 16 residues. Germline CDR1 reads GTSNPN; CDR2 reads SVGIG (reference sequence). Here the CDR3 DNA reads TGTGCCTGGAGTGGCCGGGACTCCCCCTCCTACAATGAGCAGTTCTTC. Translation: CAWSGRDSPSYNEQFF.

V usage is TRBV4-3 and J usage is TRBJ1-1; D gene ambiguous. The CDR3 is 13 amino acids. V dropped 0 bases and J dropped 0 bases, with 2 bases sitting between them. Germline V gene lookup returns CDR1 LGHNA and CDR2 YSLEER. CDR3 sequence: CASSQDLNTEAFF. DNA of the CDR3: TGCGCCAGCAGCCAAGATTTGAACACTGAAGCTTTCTTT.

This chain joins TRBV30 and TRBJ2-5; no clear D. This CDR3 is built from 13 residues. The germline V gene encodes CDR1 GTSNPN and CDR2 SVGIG (reference sequence). Trimming removed 2 bases from V and 4 bases from J, with 11 bases in between. The CDR3 DNA sequence: TGTGCCTGGAGTTGGGCCCAGCCAGAGACCCAGTACTTC. Translating it yields CAWSWAQPETQYF.

The J gene is TRBJ2-1, the V gene TRBV7-9; TRBD2 agrees at 9 bases. The CDR3 consists of 15 residues. Unmatched junction bases numbered 3, after V lost 1 base and J lost 5 bases. The germline gives CDR1 SEHNR, CDR2 FQNEAQ (reference sequence). CDR3 amino acids: CASSLGLAENNEQFF. Written as DNA, the CDR3 is TGTGCCAGCAGCTTAGGACTAGCGGAAAACAATGAGCAGTTCTTC.

The V gene is TRBV7-9, the J gene TRBJ2-5; 8 bases are a match to TRBD2. The CDR3 length is 17 residues. The germline V gene has CDR1 SEHNR and CDR2 FQNEAQ (reference sequence). J lost 5 bases, V lost 6 bases, and 17 bases had no gene match. As DNA, the CDR3 is TGTGCCAGCAGTTCGCCCAGGGATAGCGGGGCCCACGAGACCCAGTACTTC. Amino acid sequence: CASSSPRDSGAHETQYF.

The rearrangement links TRBV28 to TRBJ1-5; weak D call: TRBD1 (5 bases). This CDR3 is built from 13 residues. Per the germline V gene, CDR1 is MDHEN and CDR2 is SYDVKM. Trimming left V 10 bases short and J 1 base short, with 11 bases between. CDR3 sequence: CAICRESNQPQHF. CDR3 sequence (DNA): TGTGCCATCTGCAGGGAAAGCAATCAGCCCCAGCATTTT.

The chain combines TRBV27 with TRBJ1-4, with D possibly being TRBD1 (6 bases). The V gene lost 6 bases and the J gene lost 10 bases, with 9 bases spanning the gap. CDR3 length equals 11 residues. Germline V gives CDR1 MNHEY, CDR2 SMNVEV (reference sequence). As DNA, the CDR3 is TGTGCCAGCAGCTCACAGGGAAAACTGTTTTTT. It is translated as CASSSQGKLFF.

V and J are TRBV14 and TRBJ1-2, with D unresolved. Germline CDR1 SGHDN, CDR2 FVKESK. V lost 0 bases and J 4 bases, leaving 12 bases between the germline ends. CDR3 length equals 15 residues. CDR3 bases: TGTGCCAGCAGCCAAGATTCGAGATGGGCCTATGGCTACACCTTC. Translating it yields CASSQDSRWAYGYTF.

This clone was seen once. The chain recombines TRBV9 with TRBJ2-7, with a weak D call TRBD1 (6 bases). The CDR3 spans 15 residues. Trimming took 2 bases from V and 3 from J, leaving 15 bases between them. CDR1 is SGDLS, CDR2 YYNGEE, per germline. CDR3 DNA sequence: TGTGCCAGCAGCGTCGAACCGGGACATATCTACGAGCAGTACTTC. Its protein is CASSVEPGHIYEQYF.

The rearrangement uses TRBV9 and TRBJ2-7, with 10 bases matching TRBD1. J gave up 6 bases and V 3 bases, and 12 bases lay outside the gene matches. This CDR3 spans 16 amino acids. Germline CDR1 and CDR2: SGDLS and YYNGEE. The CDR3 DNA sequence: TGTGCCAGCAGCGAGGGGGACAGGGGAGTATTTGGCGAGCAGTACTTC. Amino acid sequence: CASSEGDRGVFGEQYF.

Turning to this clone: The sample holds other DNA sequences that translate to the same CDR3. The chain couples TRBV7-9 to TRBJ2-2; 8 positions match TRBD1. This CDR3 region has 16 residues. Germline V lookup: CDR1 SEHNR, CDR2 FQNEAQ (reference sequence). V shed 0 bases, J shed 1 base, and the junction held 1 base outside the gene matches. The CDR3 region has the DNA TGTGCCAGCAGCTTAGCTGGGACAGGGAACACCGGGGAGCTGTTTTTT. Protein product: CASSLAGTGNTGELFF.

The V gene is TRBV2, the J gene TRBJ2-7; TRBD1 agrees at 7 bases. Losses at the gene ends were 10 bases for V and 5 bases for J; bases not matched to a gene: 8. CDR3 length: 12 residues. Germline loops: CDR1 SNHLY, CDR2 FYNNEI. The CDR3 sequence is CAMRTGRDEQYF. In DNA, the CDR3 is TGTGCCATGAGGACAGGTCGGGACGAGCAGTACTTC.

The chain has TRBV7-9 and TRBJ2-1; D call uncertain. This CDR3 contains 11 residues. The germline V and J ends were trimmed by 5 bases and 6 bases, with 5 bases remaining between them. Germline CDR1 is SEHNR and CDR2 is FQNEAQ (reference sequence). In DNA form, the CDR3 reads TGTGCCAGCAGCGCCTCCAATGAGCAGTTCTTC. Its translation: CASSASNEQFF.

The chain joins TRBV11-2 to TRBJ1-1; perhaps TRBD1 as D (5 bases). The CDR3 consists of 15 residues. Germline values: CDR1 SGHAT, CDR2 FQNNGV. Trimming shortened V by 5 bases and J by 1 base, and 14 bases separated the two germline ends. CDR3: CASSEPLGGNTEAFF. CDR3 DNA: TGTGCCAGCAGCGAACCTCTGGGGGGGAACACTGAAGCTTTCTTT.

The genes are TRBV6-6 and TRBJ2-1; weak D call: TRBD1 (6 bases). This CDR3 has 16 amino acids. Germline CDR1 reads MNHNY; CDR2 reads SVGAGI (reference sequence). V was cut by 0 bases and J by 4 bases, with 13 bases left in between. CDR3 amino acids: CASSYSGVRGYNEQFF. The DNA for the CDR3 is TGTGCCAGCAGTTACTCCGGGGTCAGGGGTTACAATGAGCAGTTCTTC.

This chain uses TRBV7-6 with TRBJ2-3; the D gene is possibly TRBD2 (6 bases). Trimming took 4 bases from V and 1 from J, leaving 9 bases between them. CDR3 size: 14 residues. The germline V gene encodes CDR1 SGHVS and CDR2 FNYEAQ. The CDR3 sequence is CASSYSGGTDTQYF. CDR3 coding DNA: TGTGCCAGCAGCTACTCGGGGGGCACAGATACGCAGTATTTT.

J is TRBJ2-7 and V is TRBV27; no clear D gene. Germline CDR1 reads MNHEY; CDR2 reads SMNVEV (reference sequence). The CDR3 totals 13 residues. V lost 2 bases and J lost 3, with 8 bases in between. This CDR3 is CASSLGKDYEQYF. CDR3 sequence (DNA): TGTGCCAGCAGTTTAGGAAAGGACTACGAGCAGTACTTC.

This rearrangement joins TRBV5-1 to TRBJ2-3; 9 nucleotides match TRBD2. Germline CDR1 reads SGHRS; CDR2 reads YFSETQ. The CDR3 has 17 residues. The V and J ends lost 4 bases and 1 base, in that order; junction bases with no gene match: 10. Here the CDR3 reads CASSLPAGGHGTDTQYF. In DNA, the CDR3 is TGCGCCAGCAGCCTCCCGGCGGGGGGGCATGGCACAGATACGCAGTATTTT.

The rearrangement joins TRBV30 to TRBJ2-1, with D uncertain. Germline CDR1 is GTSNPN and CDR2 is SVGIG (reference sequence). V was pared by 2 bases and J by 8 bases, with 7 bases between. CDR3 length equals 11 residues. The CDR3: CAWSTGYEQFF. CDR3 in DNA: TGTGCCTGGAGTACCGGTTATGAGCAGTTCTTC. Drawing the rest from reference TRBV30 and TRBJ2-1, the complete variable domain is SQTIHQWPATLVQPVGSPLSLECTVEGTSNPNLYWYRQAAGRGLQLLFYSVGIGQISSEVPQNLSASRPQDRQFILSSKKLLLSDSGFYLCAWSTGYEQFFGPGTRLTVL.

As for this clone: This specimen includes other DNA sequences encoding the same CDR3. J is TRBJ2-7 and V is TRBV5-4; D is ambiguous. The CDR3 is 11 residues long. V shed 4 bases and J shed 4 bases, with 6 bases lying between them. In germline, CDR1 is SGHNT, CDR2 YYREEE (reference sequence). The CDR3 region has the DNA TGTGCCAGCAGCCAAGGGTACGAGCAGTACTTC. Its protein product is CASSQGYEQYF.

The CDR3 DNA reads as TGTGCCATCAGTGATATCGACAGGTCCAAGAATAAGAACACTGAAGCTTTCTTT. The encoded protein is CAISDIDRSKNKNTEAFF. The chain has TRBV10-3 and TRBJ1-1; D perhaps matches TRBD1 (6 bases). V was clipped by 3 bases and J by 1 base, with 21 bases between them. CDR1 ENHRY and CDR2 SYGVKD come from the germline V gene. The CDR3 is 18 amino acids.

The V gene is TRBV9, the J gene TRBJ1-1; a weak D match, TRBD1 (5 bases). Germline loops: CDR1 SGDLS, CDR2 YYNGEE. CDR3 size: 14 residues. Trimming removed 4 bases from V and 6 bases from J, with 16 bases in between. The CDR3 nucleotides read TGTGCCAGCAGCCCTCGACAGACCCCCGCTGAAGCTTTCTTT. Translating gives CASSPRQTPAEAFF.

This chain connects TRBV7-6 to TRBJ2-2; D call uncertain. CDR3 size: 15 residues. The germline gives CDR1 SGHVS, CDR2 FNYEAQ. Trimming stripped 1 base from V and 5 bases from J, with 11 bases between. The CDR3 protein is CASSLEVWPTGELFF. The DNA of the CDR3 is TGTGCCAGCAGCTTAGAAGTCTGGCCGACCGGGGAGCTGTTTTTT. Full variable domain (outside the CDR3, taken from reference TRBV7-6 and TRBJ2-2): GAGVSQSPRYKVTKRGQDVALRCDPISGHVSLYWYRQALGQGPEFLTYFNYEAQQDKSGLPNDRFSAERPEGSISTLTIQRTEQRDSAMYRCASSLEVWPTGELFFGEGSRLTVL.